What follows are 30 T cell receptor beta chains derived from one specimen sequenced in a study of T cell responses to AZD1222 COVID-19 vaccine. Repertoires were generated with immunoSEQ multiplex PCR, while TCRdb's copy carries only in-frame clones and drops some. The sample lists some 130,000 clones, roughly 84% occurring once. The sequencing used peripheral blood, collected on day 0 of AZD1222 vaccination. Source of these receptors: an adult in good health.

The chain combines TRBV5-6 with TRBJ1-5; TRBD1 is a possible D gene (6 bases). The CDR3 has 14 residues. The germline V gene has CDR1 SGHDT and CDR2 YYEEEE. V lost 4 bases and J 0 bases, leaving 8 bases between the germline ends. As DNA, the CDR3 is TGTGCCAGCAGCCGACAGGTTAGCAATCAGCCCCAGCATTTT. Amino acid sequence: CASSRQVSNQPQHF.

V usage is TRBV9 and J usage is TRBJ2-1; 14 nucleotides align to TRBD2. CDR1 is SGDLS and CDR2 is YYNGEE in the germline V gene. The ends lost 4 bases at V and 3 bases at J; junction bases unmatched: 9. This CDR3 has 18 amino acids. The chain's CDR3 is CASSIWTSGGTNYNEQFF. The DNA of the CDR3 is TGTGCCAGCAGCATTTGGACTAGCGGGGGGACCAACTACAATGAGCAGTTCTTC.

This CDR3 reads CASSEGGYGYTF. The CDR3 region has the DNA TGTGCCAGCAGTGAAGGGGGATATGGCTACACCTTC. The chain uses TRBV2 and TRBJ1-2; D is ambiguous. Trimming removed 1 base from V and 5 bases from J, with 5 bases in between. Germline CDR1 is SNHLY and CDR2 is FYNNEI. The CDR3 runs to 12 residues.

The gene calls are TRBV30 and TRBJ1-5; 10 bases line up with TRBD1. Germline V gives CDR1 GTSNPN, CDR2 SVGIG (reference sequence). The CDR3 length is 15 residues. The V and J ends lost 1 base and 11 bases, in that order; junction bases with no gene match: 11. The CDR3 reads CAWSGRGQGMRAQHF. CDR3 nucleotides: TGTGCCTGGAGTGGACGGGGACAGGGGATGAGGGCCCAGCATTTT. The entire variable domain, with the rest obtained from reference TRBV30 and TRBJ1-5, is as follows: SQTIHQWPATLVQPVGSPLSLECTVEGTSNPNLYWYRQAAGRGLQLLFYSVGIGQISSEVPQNLSASRPQDRQFILSSKKLLLSDSGFYLCAWSGRGQGMRAQHFGDGTRLSIL.

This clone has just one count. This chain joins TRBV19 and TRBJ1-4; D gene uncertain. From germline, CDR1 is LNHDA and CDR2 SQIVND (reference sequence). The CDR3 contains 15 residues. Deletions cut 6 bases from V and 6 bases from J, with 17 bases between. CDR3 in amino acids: CASSARQLPDEKLFF. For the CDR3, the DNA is TGTGCCAGTAGCGCCCGACAACTGCCGGATGAAAAACTGTTTTTT.

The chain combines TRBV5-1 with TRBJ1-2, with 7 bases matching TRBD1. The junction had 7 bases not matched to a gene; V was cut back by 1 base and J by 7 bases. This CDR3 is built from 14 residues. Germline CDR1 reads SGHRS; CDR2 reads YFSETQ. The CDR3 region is CASSLSGTASGYTF. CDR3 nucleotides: TGCGCCAGCAGCTTGTCAGGGACAGCTTCTGGCTACACCTTC.

CDR3 amino acids: CASSIRSGHRQPQHF. The CDR3 nucleotides are TGTGCCAGCAGCATAAGGTCAGGGCATCGTCAGCCCCAGCATTTT. The chain uses TRBV28 and TRBJ1-5; D may be TRBD1 (5 bases). CDR1 and CDR2 from the germline V gene are MDHEN and SYDVKM. Trimming stripped 6 bases from V and 6 bases from J, with 18 bases between. This CDR3 has 15 residues.

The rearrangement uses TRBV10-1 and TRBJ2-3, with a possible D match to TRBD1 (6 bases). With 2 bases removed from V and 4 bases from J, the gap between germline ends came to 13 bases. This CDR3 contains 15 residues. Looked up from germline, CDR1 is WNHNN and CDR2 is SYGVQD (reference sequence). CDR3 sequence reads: CASSESCDRSDTQYF. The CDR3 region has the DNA TGCGCCAGCAGTGAGAGTTGCGACAGGTCAGATACGCAGTATTTT.

CDR3 region: CASSYPGERGTQYF. The CDR3 DNA reads as TGTGCCAGCAGCTACCCAGGGGAAAGGGGGACCCAGTACTTC. The chain joins TRBV5-8 to TRBJ2-5; TRBD1 might be the D (6 bases). The ends were cut back, 3 bases at V and 7 bases at J, with 16 bases in the middle. The CDR3 has 14 residues. In germline, CDR1 is SGHTS, CDR2 YDEGEE.

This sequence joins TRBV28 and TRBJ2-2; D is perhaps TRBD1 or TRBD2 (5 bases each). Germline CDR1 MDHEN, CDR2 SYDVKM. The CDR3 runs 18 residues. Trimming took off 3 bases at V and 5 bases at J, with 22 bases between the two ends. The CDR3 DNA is TGTGCCAGCAGTTTGTTGAGACCGGGACCCGGTGGAACCGGGGAGCTGTTTTTT. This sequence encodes CASSLLRPGPGGTGELFF.

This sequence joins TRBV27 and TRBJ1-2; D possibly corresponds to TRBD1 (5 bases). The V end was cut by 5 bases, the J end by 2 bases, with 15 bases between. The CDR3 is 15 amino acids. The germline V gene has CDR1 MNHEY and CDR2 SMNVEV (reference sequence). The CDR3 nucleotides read TGTGCCAGCAGTCCCCATCAGACAGCAAACTATGGCTACACCTTC. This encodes CASSPHQTANYGYTF.

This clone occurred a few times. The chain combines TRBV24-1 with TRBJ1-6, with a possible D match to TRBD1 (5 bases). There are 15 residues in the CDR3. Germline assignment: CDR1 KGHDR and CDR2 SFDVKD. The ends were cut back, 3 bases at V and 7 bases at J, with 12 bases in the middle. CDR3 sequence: CATSDGPGPNSPLHF. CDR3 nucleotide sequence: TGTGCCACCAGTGATGGACCGGGGCCGAATTCACCCCTCCACTTT.

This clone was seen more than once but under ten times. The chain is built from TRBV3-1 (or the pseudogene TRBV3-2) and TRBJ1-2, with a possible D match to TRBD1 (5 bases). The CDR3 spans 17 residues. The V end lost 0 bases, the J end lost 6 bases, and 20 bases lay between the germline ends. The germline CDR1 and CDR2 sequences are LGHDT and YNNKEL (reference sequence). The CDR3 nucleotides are TGTGCCAGCAGCCAAGAGATTAGCAGGGCTTTAAAGGATGGCTACACCTTC. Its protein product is CASSQEISRALKDGYTF.

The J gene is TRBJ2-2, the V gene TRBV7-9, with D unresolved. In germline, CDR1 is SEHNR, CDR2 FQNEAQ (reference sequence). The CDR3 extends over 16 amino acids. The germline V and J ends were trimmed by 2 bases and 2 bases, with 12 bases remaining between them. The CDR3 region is CASSLNSPENTGELFF. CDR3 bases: TGTGCCAGCAGCTTAAATTCGCCGGAAAACACCGGGGAGCTGTTTTTT.

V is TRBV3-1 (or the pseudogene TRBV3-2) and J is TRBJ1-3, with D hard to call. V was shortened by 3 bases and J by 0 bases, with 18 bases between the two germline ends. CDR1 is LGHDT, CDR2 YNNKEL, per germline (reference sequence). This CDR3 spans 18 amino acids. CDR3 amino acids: CASSHQPTGSSSGNTIYF. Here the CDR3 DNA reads TGTGCCAGCAGCCATCAGCCGACTGGGTCCTCCTCTGGAAACACCATATATTTT.

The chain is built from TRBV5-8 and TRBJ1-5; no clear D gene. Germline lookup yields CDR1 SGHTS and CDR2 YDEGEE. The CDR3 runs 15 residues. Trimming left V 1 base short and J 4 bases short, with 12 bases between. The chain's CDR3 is CASSLSRATNQPQHF. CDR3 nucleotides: TGTGCCAGCAGCTTGAGTCGGGCGACAAATCAGCCCCAGCATTTT.

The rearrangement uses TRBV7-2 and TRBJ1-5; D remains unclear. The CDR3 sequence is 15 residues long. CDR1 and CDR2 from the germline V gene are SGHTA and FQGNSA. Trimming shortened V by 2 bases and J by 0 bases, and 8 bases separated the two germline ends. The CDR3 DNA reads TGTGCCAGCAGCTTATCGTCGGGTAGCAATCAGCCCCAGCATTTT. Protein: CASSLSSGSNQPQHF. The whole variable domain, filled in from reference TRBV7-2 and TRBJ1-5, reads GAGVSQSPSNKVTEKGKDVELRCDPISGHTALYWYRQSLGQGLEFLIYFQGNSAPDKSGLPSDRFSAERTGGSVSTLTIQRTQQEDSAVYLCASSLSSGSNQPQHFGDGTRLSIL.

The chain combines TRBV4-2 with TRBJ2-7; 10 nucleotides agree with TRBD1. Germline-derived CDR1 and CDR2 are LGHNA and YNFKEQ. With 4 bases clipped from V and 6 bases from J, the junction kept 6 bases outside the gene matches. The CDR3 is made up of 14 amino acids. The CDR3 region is CASSPDRGFTEQYF. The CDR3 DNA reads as TGTGCCAGCAGCCCGGACAGGGGGTTTACCGAGCAGTACTTC.

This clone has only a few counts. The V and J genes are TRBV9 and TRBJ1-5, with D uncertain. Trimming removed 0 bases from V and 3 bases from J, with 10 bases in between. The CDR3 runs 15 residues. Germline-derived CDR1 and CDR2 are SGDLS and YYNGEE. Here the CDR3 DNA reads TGTGCCAGCAGCGTAGGAGGCCGGTTCAATCAGCCCCAGCATTTT. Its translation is CASSVGGRFNQPQHF.

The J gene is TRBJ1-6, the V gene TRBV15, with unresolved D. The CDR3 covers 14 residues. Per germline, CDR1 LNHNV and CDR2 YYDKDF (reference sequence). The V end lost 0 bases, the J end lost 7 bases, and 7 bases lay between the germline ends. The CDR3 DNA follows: TGTGCCACCAGCAGAGATATGGGGAATTCACCCCTCCACTTT. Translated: CATSRDMGNSPLHF.

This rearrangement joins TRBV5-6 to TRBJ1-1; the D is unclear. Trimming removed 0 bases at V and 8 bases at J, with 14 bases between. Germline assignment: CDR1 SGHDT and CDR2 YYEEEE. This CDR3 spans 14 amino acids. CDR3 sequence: CASSLGWVSKEAFF. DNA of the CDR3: TGTGCCAGCAGCTTGGGGTGGGTTAGCAAGGAAGCTTTCTTT.

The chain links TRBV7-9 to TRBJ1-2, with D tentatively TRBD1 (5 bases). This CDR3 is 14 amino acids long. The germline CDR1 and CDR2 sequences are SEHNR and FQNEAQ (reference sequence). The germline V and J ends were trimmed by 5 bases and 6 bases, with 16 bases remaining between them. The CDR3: CASSDDSIIDGYTF. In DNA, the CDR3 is TGTGCCAGCAGCGATGACAGCATTATTGATGGCTACACCTTC.

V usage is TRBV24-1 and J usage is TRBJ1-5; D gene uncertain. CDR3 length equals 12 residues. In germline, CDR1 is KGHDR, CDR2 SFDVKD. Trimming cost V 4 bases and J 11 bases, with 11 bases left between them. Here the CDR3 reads CATSDALSAQHF. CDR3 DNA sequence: TGTGCCACCAGTGACGCGTTGTCGGCCCAGCATTTT.

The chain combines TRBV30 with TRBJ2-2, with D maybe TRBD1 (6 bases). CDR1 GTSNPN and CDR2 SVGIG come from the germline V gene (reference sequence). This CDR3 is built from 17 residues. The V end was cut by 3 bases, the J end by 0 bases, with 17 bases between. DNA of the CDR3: TGTGCCTGGAGCAGGGTGGGGGCTCCATCGAACACCGGGGAGCTGTTTTTT. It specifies CAWSRVGAPSNTGELFF. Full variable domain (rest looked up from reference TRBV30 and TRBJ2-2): SQTIHQWPATLVQPVGSPLSLECTVEGTSNPNLYWYRQAAGRGLQLLFYSVGIGQISSEVPQNLSASRPQDRQFILSSKKLLLSDSGFYLCAWSRVGAPSNTGELFFGEGSRLTVL.

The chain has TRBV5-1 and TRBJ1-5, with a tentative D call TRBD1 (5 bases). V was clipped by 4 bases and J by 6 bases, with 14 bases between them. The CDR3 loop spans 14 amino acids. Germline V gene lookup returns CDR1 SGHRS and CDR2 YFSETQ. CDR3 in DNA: TGCGCCAGCAGCAGGGACGGCCTAACTCAGCCCCAGCATTTT. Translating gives CASSRDGLTQPQHF.

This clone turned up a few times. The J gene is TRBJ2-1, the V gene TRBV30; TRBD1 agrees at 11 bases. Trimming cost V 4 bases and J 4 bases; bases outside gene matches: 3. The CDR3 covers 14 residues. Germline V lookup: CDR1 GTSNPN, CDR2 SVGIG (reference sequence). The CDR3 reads CAWMDRGLYNEQFF. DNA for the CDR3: TGTGCCTGGATGGACAGGGGGCTGTACAATGAGCAGTTCTTC.

The CDR3 loop reads CATSRDRRGNQPQHF. The CDR3, as DNA: TGTGCCACCAGCAGAGATCGCAGGGGCAATCAGCCCCAGCATTTT. The V call is TRBV15, the J call TRBJ1-5; TRBD1 is a possible D gene (5 bases). The CDR3 length is 15 residues. Trimming took off 0 bases at V and 2 bases at J, with 8 bases between the two ends. In germline, CDR1 is LNHNV, CDR2 YYDKDF (reference sequence).

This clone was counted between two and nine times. The CDR3 protein is CASSPTGTPQETQYF. The CDR3, as DNA: TGTGCCAGCAGCCCGACCGGGACACCCCAAGAGACCCAGTACTTC. The V call is TRBV7-7, the J call TRBJ2-5, with a tentative D call TRBD1 (6 bases). The CDR3 is 15 residues long. V lost 5 bases and J 1 base, leaving 14 bases between the germline ends. The germline V gene has CDR1 SSHAT and CDR2 FNYEAQ (reference sequence).

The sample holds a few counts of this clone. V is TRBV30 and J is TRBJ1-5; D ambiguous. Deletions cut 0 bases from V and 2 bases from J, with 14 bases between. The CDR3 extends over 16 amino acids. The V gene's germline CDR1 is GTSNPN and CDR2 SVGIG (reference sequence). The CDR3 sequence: CAWSVGGSVGNQPQHF. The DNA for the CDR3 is TGTGCCTGGAGTGTTGGAGGGTCGGTGGGCAATCAGCCCCAGCATTTT.

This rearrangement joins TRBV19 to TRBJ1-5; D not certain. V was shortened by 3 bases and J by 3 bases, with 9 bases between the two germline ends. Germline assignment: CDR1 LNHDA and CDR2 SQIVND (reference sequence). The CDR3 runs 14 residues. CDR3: CASSIEGLNQPQHF. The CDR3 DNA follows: TGTGCCAGTAGTATTGAGGGCCTCAATCAGCCCCAGCATTTT.